This TCR beta chain was sequenced during a study of CXCR3-negative and CXCR3-positive naive CD8 T cells. Study results and limitations: With respect to TRBV-TRBJ usage, naive CXCR3-negative and CXCR3-positive cells were similar; memory differed. TRB CDR3 properties were used to infer TCR strength, and surface CD5 was comparable between naive subsets. TRB CDR3s of CXCR3-positive naive cells were more hydrophobic than those of CXCR3-negative naive cells. Naive subsets were similarly diverse, while memory CD8+ repertoires were much less diverse.

CDR1 is SEHNR, CDR2 FQNEAQ, per germline (reference sequence). This CDR3 is built from 15 residues. Turning to this clonotype: Antigen specificity is unknown.

Each TRB cDNA library was prepared by 5' RACE (with UMI labels). Reprocessing the 5' RACE reads, TCRdb reports a single entry for every CDR3 protein and omits DNA. The sample includes about 150,000 distinct CDR3 sequences. The chain has TRBV7-9 and TRBJ1-4. The sample consisted of naive CXCR3+ CD8+ T cells from blood. The subset: CD45RO-CCR7+CD27+CD95- naive CD8+ T cells expressing CXCR3 (TNR3+). This clonotype was obtained from a human donor in good health. Some clones in this sample may be carry-over from other donors' samples. The CDR3: CASSSAGEGNEKLFF. The full variable domain, with the rest looked up from reference TRBV7-9 and TRBJ1-4, is DTGVSQNPRHKITKRGQNVTFRCDPISEHNRLYWYRQTLGQGPEFLTYFQNEAQLEKSRLLSDRFSAERPKGSFSTLEIQRTEQGDSAMYLCASSSAGEGNEKLFFGSGTQLSVL.